Sequencing of this TCR beta chain was carried out in a study of blood T cell repertoires in COVID-19. The CDR3 is 15 amino acids. From germline, CDR1 is SGHAT and CDR2 FQNNGV. Trimming took 1 base from V and 4 from J; bases not matched to a gene: 7. The assay was immunoSEQ multiplex PCR, and TCRdb's table has in-frame clones only and misses some. The profile shows approximately 220,000 clones, 90% of them singletons. This chain connects TRBV11-2 to TRBJ2-7; 7 nucleotides align to TRBD1. This receptor was obtained from a man aged 30 to 45 who had been exposed to COVID-19. Sequencing used PBMCs or T cells enriched from blood (not recorded which). This chain's CDR3 is CASSLVWDSFYEQYF. The CDR3 DNA reads TGTGCCAGCAGCTTAGTATGGGACAGCTTTTACGAGCAGTACTTC.